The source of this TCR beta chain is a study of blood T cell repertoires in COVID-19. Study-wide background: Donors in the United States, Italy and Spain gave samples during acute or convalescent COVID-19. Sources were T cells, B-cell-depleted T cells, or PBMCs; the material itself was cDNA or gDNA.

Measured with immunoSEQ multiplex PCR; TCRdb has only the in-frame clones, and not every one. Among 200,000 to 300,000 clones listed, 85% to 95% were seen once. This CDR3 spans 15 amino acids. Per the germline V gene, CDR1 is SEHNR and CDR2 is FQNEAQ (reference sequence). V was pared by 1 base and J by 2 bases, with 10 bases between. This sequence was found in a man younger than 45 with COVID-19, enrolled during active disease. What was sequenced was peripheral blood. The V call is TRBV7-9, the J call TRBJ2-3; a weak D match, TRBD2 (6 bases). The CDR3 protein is CASSLVLALTDTQYF. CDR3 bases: TGTGCCAGCAGCTTAGTACTAGCCCTCACAGATACGCAGTATTTT.